Presented here are 26 T cell receptor beta chains from one specimen sequenced in a study of vaccination effects on CD4 cells after COVID-19. These receptors lack a known antigen. Assay: immunoSEQ multiplex PCR; the TCRdb copy retains only in-frame clones and omits some. The repertoire holds 40,000 or so clones, with approximately 77% as singletons. Viral peptide pools were used in the ViraFEST assay to expand antigen-specific CD4+ T cells, and sequencing came afterward. Investigators separated out CD4+ T cells once around 11 days of culture had passed. SARS-CoV-2 infection was confirmed by PCR in the person between March and December 2020. Sequences were derived from CD4+ T cells from PBMCs cultured with a peptide pool, sampled before COVID-19 vaccination. These receptors were taken from a human donor who had a prior SARS-CoV-2 infection.

This sequence joins TRBV7-9 and TRBJ2-5; 10 positions agree with TRBD2. The CDR3 loop spans 15 amino acids. Unmatched junction bases numbered 8, after V lost 5 bases and J lost 5 bases. Looked up from germline, CDR1 is SEHNR and CDR2 is FQNEAQ (reference sequence). CDR3 DNA sequence: TGTGCCAGCAGCCAGCTAGCGGGGGCCCGGGAGACCCAGTACTTC. Its translation: CASSQLAGARETQYF.

The chain is built from TRBV3-1 (or the pseudogene TRBV3-2) and TRBJ2-3; D is unclear. The CDR3 loop spans 12 amino acids. V shed 4 bases and J shed 5 bases, with 7 bases lying between them. In germline, CDR1 is LGHDT, CDR2 YNNKEL (reference sequence). The CDR3 nucleotides read TGTGCCAGCAGCCCCTATAGAGATACGCAGTATTTT. This gives the protein CASSPYRDTQYF.

This sequence joins TRBV3-1 (or the pseudogene TRBV3-2) and TRBJ2-3, with D maybe TRBD2 (6 bases). Germline loops: CDR1 LGHDT, CDR2 YNNKEL (reference sequence). The V end was cut by 4 bases, the J end by 6 bases, with 17 bases between. The CDR3 is 15 amino acids. CDR3 amino acids: CASSLAGTRGDTQYF. The CDR3 nucleotides are TGTGCCAGCAGCCTAGCCGGGACCCGGGGGGATACGCAGTATTTT.

This clone was observed once. This sequence joins TRBV6-5 and TRBJ1-2, with TRBD1 matching over 8 bases. This CDR3 has 14 residues. Germline V gene data show CDR1 as MNHEY and CDR2 as SVGAGI. Trimming took 6 bases from V and 5 from J; bases not matched to a gene: 8. CDR3 coding DNA: TGTGCCAGCAGGGTTGGGGGACAGGCTTATGGCTACACCTTC. This translates into CASRVGGQAYGYTF.

This chain joins TRBV30 and TRBJ2-5, with 11 bases that match TRBD2. The CDR3 extends over 19 amino acids. The germline V gene encodes CDR1 GTSNPN and CDR2 SVGIG (reference sequence). J gave up 4 bases and V 7 bases, and 23 bases lay outside the gene matches. The CDR3 region is CASNEPKRLAGTLRETQYF. The DNA for the CDR3 is TGTGCCTCGAACGAACCTAAAAGACTAGCGGGAACTCTCCGAGAGACCCAGTACTTC.

The chain carries TRBV10-1 and TRBJ2-5, with D perhaps matching TRBD1 or TRBD2 (5 bases each). The germline V and J ends were trimmed by 4 bases and 4 bases, with 13 bases remaining between them. From germline, CDR1 is WNHNN and CDR2 SYGVQD (reference sequence). CDR3 length equals 14 residues. In DNA form, the CDR3 reads TGCGCCAGCAGTGTGCTCAGGGACGGAGAGACCCAGTACTTC. It encodes CASSVLRDGETQYF.

V is TRBV10-3 and J is TRBJ2-5, with 12 bases aligning to TRBD2. The junction had 12 bases not matched to a gene; V was cut back by 2 bases and J by 2 bases. The CDR3 spans 19 residues. Germline loops: CDR1 ENHRY, CDR2 SYGVKD. The CDR3 DNA is TGTGCCATCAGTGAGCTTTCTCTAGCGGGGGGGCGAGGGCAAGAGACCCAGTACTTC. Amino acid sequence: CAISELSLAGGRGQETQYF.

This clone was detected only once. The V call is TRBV4-3, the J call TRBJ1-2; possibly TRBD1 for D (5 bases). The germline gives CDR1 LGHNA, CDR2 YSLEER. V was pared by 4 bases and J by 6 bases, with 18 bases between. The CDR3 runs 15 residues. As DNA, the CDR3 is TGCGCCAGCAGCCCCAGGGCGGGCCCTCTACATGGCTACACCTTC. Amino acids: CASSPRAGPLHGYTF.

V and J are TRBV29-1 and TRBJ2-5; 7 bases map to TRBD1. The CDR3 has 12 residues. The V and J ends lost 7 bases and 5 bases, in that order; junction bases with no gene match: 7. Looked up from germline, CDR1 is SQVTM and CDR2 is ANQGSEA. This chain's CDR3 is CSATSGGETQYF. Written as DNA, the CDR3 is TGCAGCGCCACATCAGGGGGTGAGACCCAGTACTTC.

The chain recombines TRBV30 with TRBJ1-1; no reliable D call. Germline CDR1 is GTSNPN and CDR2 is SVGIG (reference sequence). The CDR3 has 11 amino acids. Trimming shortened V by 8 bases and J by 7 bases, and 14 bases separated the two germline ends. This CDR3 is CAGGRGGEAFF. The CDR3 DNA reads TGTGCCGGAGGCCGAGGAGGTGAAGCTTTCTTT.

V gene TRBV6-5 combines with J gene TRBJ1-2; D remains ambiguous. This CDR3 has 14 residues. Germline CDR1 reads MNHEY; CDR2 reads SVGAGI. The V and J ends lost 0 bases and 4 bases respectively, with 9 bases between them. CDR3 amino acids: CASSYSLRGYGYTF. The CDR3 region has the DNA TGTGCCAGCAGTTACTCGTTGCGGGGCTATGGCTACACCTTC.

The J gene is TRBJ2-3, the V gene TRBV2; 8 nucleotides agree with TRBD1. The germline CDR1 and CDR2 sequences are SNHLY and FYNNEI. Trimming cost V 3 bases and J 4 bases; bases outside gene matches: 6. This CDR3 is built from 15 residues. CDR3 sequence (DNA): TGTGCCAGCAGTGATGTGTCAGGGGGCGCAGATACGCAGTATTTT. Protein: CASSDVSGGADTQYF.

The genes are TRBV5-4 and TRBJ2-2, with D uncertain. This CDR3 is built from 16 residues. With 4 bases removed from V and 2 bases from J, the gap between germline ends came to 15 bases. Germline assignment: CDR1 SGHNT and CDR2 YYREEE (reference sequence). The CDR3 DNA follows: TGTGCCAGCAGCCCGGGTGCCCTAGAAAACACCGGGGAGCTGTTTTTT. The encoded protein is CASSPGALENTGELFF.

The chain couples TRBV2 to TRBJ2-7; a possible D gene is TRBD1 (5 bases). This CDR3 spans 13 amino acids. Trimming stripped 4 bases from V and 1 base from J, with 8 bases between. The germline V gene has CDR1 SNHLY and CDR2 FYNNEI. The CDR3: CASSAGPSYEQYF. In nucleotides, the CDR3 is TGTGCCAGCAGTGCAGGGCCGTCCTACGAGCAGTACTTC.

J is TRBJ2-5 and V is TRBV7-9; D might be TRBD1 (6 bases). Deletions cut 1 base from V and 7 bases from J, with 13 bases between. Germline loops: CDR1 SEHNR, CDR2 FQNEAQ (reference sequence). The CDR3 is made up of 14 amino acids. CDR3 residues: CASSLVSQGGTQYF. CDR3 DNA: TGTGCCAGCAGCTTAGTTTCACAGGGCGGGACCCAGTACTTC.

The chain is built from TRBV5-1 and TRBJ1-2; TRBD1 aligns across 8 bases. The V gene's germline CDR1 is SGHRS and CDR2 YFSETQ. The V gene end was trimmed by 0 bases and the J gene end by 7 bases; junction bases not matched to a gene: 8. There are 15 residues in the CDR3. In nucleotides, the CDR3 is TGCGCCAGCAGCTTGGTGGGCCAGGGGGCGTTTGGCTACACCTTC. Protein: CASSLVGQGAFGYTF.

V and J are TRBV30 and TRBJ1-2; D ambiguous. Trimming took 3 bases from V and 2 from J, leaving 10 bases between them. This CDR3 spans 13 amino acids. The V gene's germline CDR1 is GTSNPN and CDR2 SVGIG (reference sequence). CDR3: CAWSPSRNYGYTF. The DNA for the CDR3 is TGTGCCTGGAGCCCTAGTCGGAACTATGGCTACACCTTC.

This clone was seen more than once but under ten times. The CDR3 coding sequence is TGTGCCAGCAGCCAAGATGGGGGACAGCCCATGAACACTGAAGCTTTCTTT. It yields the protein CASSQDGGQPMNTEAFF. The chain couples TRBV3-1 (or the pseudogene TRBV3-2) to TRBJ1-1, with 7 nucleotides matching TRBD1. Germline loops: CDR1 LGHDT, CDR2 YNNKEL (reference sequence). CDR3 length: 17 amino acids. The V segment lost 0 bases and the J segment 0 bases; nucleotides outside the gene matches: 7.

This clone was seen a handful of times. The genes are TRBV5-1 and TRBJ1-2; 9 positions agree with TRBD1. J lost 6 bases, V lost 9 bases, and 12 bases had no gene match. The V gene's germline CDR1 is SGHRS and CDR2 YFSETQ. This CDR3 is 14 amino acids long. The CDR3 reads CATRLDRGQNGYTF. CDR3 bases: TGCGCCACCCGGTTGGACAGGGGACAAAATGGCTACACCTTC.

This chain uses TRBV10-3 with TRBJ2-7; TRBD2 matches 8 bases. The CDR3 length is 14 residues. V shed 6 bases and J 0 bases; nucleotides not matched to a gene: 4. Per germline, CDR1 ENHRY and CDR2 SYGVKD. Written as DNA, the CDR3 is TGTGCCATCAGGGCGAGCGGGAGCTCCTACGAGCAGTACTTC. This encodes CAIRASGSSYEQYF.

The genes are TRBV19 and TRBJ1-4; 10 bases line up with TRBD1. V was clipped by 2 bases and J by 5 bases; unmatched bases: 5. The CDR3 has 16 residues. CDR1 is LNHDA, CDR2 SQIVND, per germline (reference sequence). The CDR3 reads CASSILPGQGNEKLFF. The CDR3 DNA sequence: TGTGCCAGTAGTATACTCCCGGGACAGGGGAATGAAAAACTGTTTTTT.

The J gene is TRBJ1-2, the V gene TRBV15; TRBD1 matches at 8 bases. Unmatched junction bases numbered 8, after V lost 4 bases and J lost 7 bases. CDR3 length equals 14 residues. Germline CDR1 is LNHNV and CDR2 is YYDKDF (reference sequence). The CDR3 DNA reads as TGTGCCACCAGCAAGCGATTACAGGGGGTTGGCTACACCTTC. It yields the protein CATSKRLQGVGYTF. Complete variable domain (other parts from reference TRBV15 and TRBJ1-2): DAMVIQNPRYQVTQFGKPVTLSCSQTLNHNVMYWYQQKSSQAPKLLFHYYDKDFNNEADTPDNFQSRRPNTSFCFLDIRSPGLGDTAMYLCATSKRLQGVGYTFGSGTRLTVV.

The chain employs TRBV24-1 and TRBJ1-4, with a possible D match to TRBD1 (5 bases). CDR3 length: 14 residues. Germline V gene sequence: CDR1 KGHDR, CDR2 SFDVKD. V gave up 6 bases and J gave up 8 bases, with 15 bases separating them. The CDR3 loop is CATSSQQEGEKLFF. CDR3 sequence (DNA): TGTGCCACCAGTAGTCAACAGGAGGGGGAAAAACTGTTTTTT.

The chain carries TRBV12-3 or TRBV12-4 and TRBJ1-6; the D gene is possibly TRBD1 (5 bases). The CDR3 loop spans 13 amino acids. The V end was cut by 5 bases, the J end by 11 bases, with 13 bases between. The CDR3 DNA reads as TGTGCCAGCAGTGCCGACAGCCGAACACCCCTCCACTTT. This translates into CASSADSRTPLHF.

The chain uses TRBV7-2 and TRBJ2-5; 16 bases agree with TRBD2. CDR1 is SGHTA and CDR2 is FQGNSA in the germline V gene. Trimming cost V 3 bases and J 5 bases; bases outside gene matches: 9. The length of the CDR3 is 18 residues. CDR3 region: CASSLGLAGGGIGETQYF. Written as DNA, the CDR3 is TGTGCCAGCAGCTTGGGACTAGCGGGAGGGGGAATTGGGGAGACCCAGTACTTC.

This sequence joins TRBV5-1 and TRBJ1-6, with D unresolved. The CDR3 runs to 17 residues. The ends were cut back, 3 bases at V and 0 bases at J, with 13 bases in the middle. CDR1 SGHRS and CDR2 YFSETQ come from the germline V gene. CDR3 residues: CASSSSTVSSYNSPLHF. The CDR3, as DNA: TGCGCCAGCAGCTCTTCGACTGTTAGCTCCTATAATTCACCCCTCCACTTT.